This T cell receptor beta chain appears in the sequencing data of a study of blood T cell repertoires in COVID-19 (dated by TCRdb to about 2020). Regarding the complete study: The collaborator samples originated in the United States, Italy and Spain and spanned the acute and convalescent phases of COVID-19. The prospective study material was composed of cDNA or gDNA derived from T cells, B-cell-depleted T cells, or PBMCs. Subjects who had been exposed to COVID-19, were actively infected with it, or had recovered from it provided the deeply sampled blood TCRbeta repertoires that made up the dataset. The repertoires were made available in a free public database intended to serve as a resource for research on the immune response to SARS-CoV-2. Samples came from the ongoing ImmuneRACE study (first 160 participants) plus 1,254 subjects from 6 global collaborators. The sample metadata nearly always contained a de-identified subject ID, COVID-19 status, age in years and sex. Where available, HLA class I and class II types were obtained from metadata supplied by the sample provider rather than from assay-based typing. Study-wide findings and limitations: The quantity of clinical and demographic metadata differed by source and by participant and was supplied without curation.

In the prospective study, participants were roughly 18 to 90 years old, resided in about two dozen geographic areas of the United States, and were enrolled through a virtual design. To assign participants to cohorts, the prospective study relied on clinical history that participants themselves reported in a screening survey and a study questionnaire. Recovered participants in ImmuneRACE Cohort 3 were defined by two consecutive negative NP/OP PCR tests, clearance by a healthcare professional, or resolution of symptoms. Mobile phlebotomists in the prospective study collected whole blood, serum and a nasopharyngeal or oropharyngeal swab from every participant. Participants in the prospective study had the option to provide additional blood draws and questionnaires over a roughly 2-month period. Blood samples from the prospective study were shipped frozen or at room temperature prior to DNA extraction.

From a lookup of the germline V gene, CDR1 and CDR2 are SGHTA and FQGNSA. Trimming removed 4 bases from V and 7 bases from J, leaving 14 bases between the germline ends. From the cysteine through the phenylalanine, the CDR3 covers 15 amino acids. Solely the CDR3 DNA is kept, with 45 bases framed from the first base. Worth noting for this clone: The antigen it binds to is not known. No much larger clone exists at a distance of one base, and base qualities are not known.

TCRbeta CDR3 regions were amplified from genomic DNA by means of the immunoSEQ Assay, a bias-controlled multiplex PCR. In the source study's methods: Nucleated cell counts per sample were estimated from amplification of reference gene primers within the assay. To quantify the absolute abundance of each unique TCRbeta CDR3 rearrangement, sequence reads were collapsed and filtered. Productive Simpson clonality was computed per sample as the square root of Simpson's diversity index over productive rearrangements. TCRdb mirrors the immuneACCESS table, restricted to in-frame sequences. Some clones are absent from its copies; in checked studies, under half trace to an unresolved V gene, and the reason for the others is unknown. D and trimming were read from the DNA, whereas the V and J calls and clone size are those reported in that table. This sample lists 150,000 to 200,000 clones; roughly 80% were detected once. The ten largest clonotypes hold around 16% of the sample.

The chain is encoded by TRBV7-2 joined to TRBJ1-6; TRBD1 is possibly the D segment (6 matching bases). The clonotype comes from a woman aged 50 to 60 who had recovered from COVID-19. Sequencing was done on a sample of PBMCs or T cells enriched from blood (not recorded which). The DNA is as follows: TGTGCCAGCAGCTCCCTCAGGGGAAACAATTCACCCCTCCACTTT. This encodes CASSSLRGNNSPLHF. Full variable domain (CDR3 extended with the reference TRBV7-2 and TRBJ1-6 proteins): GAGVSQSPSNKVTEKGKDVELRCDPISGHTALYWYRQSLGQGLEFLIYFQGNSAPDKSGLPSDRFSAERTGGSVSTLTIQRTQQEDSAVYLCASSSLRGNNSPLHFGNGTRLTVT.